This T cell receptor beta chain was sequenced for a study of shared clonotypes between healthy human individuals. Whole-study context: Three men and a couple of women, aged 18 to 49, were donors. Study-wide findings and caveats: When naive CD4 clonotypes were compared across a few donors, 4% to 6.5% were shared.

The trim removed 5 bases at V and 2 bases at J, leaving 4 bases unmatched. The CDR3 length is 14 residues. CDR1 is LGHNA, CDR2 YNFKEQ, per germline. As for this clone: Its matching antigen is unknown.

Genomic DNA belonging to each subset was distributed in equal measure over several immunoSEQ plates. Sorted-subset replicate PCR reactions contained roughly 210 ng DNA, corresponding to about 30,000 T cell genomes. Method: immunoSEQ multiplex PCR; TCRdb's copy keeps in-frame clones and lacks some. Of hundreds of thousands of clones in the sample, 74% were seen once. The sequencing input was memory CD4+ T cells sorted from blood. As to subset: CD45RA-negative fraction. This receptor was obtained from a woman in her twenties or thirties in good health. This chain connects TRBV4-2 to TRBJ2-7; 9 nucleotides agree with TRBD2. The CDR3 nucleotides read TGTGCCAGCAGCAGTAGCGGGAGTCCCTACGAGCAGTACTTC. Its translation: CASSSSGSPYEQYF.